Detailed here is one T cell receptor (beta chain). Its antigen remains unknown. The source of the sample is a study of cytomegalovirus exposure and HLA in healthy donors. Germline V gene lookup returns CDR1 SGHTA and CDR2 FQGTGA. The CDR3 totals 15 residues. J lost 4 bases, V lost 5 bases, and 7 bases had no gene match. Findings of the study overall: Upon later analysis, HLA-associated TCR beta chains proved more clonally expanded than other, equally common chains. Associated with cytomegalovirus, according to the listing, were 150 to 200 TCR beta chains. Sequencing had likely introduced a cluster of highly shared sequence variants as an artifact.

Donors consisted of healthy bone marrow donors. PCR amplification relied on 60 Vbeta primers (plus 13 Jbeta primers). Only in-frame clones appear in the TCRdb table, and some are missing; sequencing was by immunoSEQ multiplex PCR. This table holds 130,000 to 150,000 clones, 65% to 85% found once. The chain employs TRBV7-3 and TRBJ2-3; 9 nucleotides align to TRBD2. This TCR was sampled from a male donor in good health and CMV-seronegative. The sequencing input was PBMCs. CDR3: CASSPQAGGPDTQYF. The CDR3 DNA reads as TGTGCCAGCAGCCCGCAAGCGGGAGGCCCAGATACGCAGTATTTT.